This TCR beta chain is drawn from a study of blood T cell repertoires in COVID-19. V was clipped by 4 bases and J by 7 bases; unmatched bases: 5. The length of the CDR3 is 15 residues. Germline V lookup: CDR1 SGHNT, CDR2 YYREEE (reference sequence). TCRdb keeps only in-frame clones here, not all; method: immunoSEQ multiplex PCR. Of 160,000 or so clones in the sample, 89% were seen once. This receptor was identified in a man in his 60s with acute or convalescent COVID-19. This sequence joins TRBV5-4 and TRBJ2-1; 13 nucleotides line up with TRBD2. Source material: peripheral blood. The DNA for the CDR3 is TGTGCCAGCAGCCGCGGGACTAGCGGGGCAAATGAGCAGTTCTTC. Amino acid sequence: CASSRGTSGANEQFF. Full variable domain (remainder filled in from reference TRBV5-4 and TRBJ2-1): ETGVTQSPTHLIKTRGQQVTLRCSSQSGHNTVSWYQQALGQGPQFIFQYYREEENGRGNFPPRFSGLQFPNYSSELNVNALELDDSALYLCASSRGTSGANEQFFGPGTRLTVL.